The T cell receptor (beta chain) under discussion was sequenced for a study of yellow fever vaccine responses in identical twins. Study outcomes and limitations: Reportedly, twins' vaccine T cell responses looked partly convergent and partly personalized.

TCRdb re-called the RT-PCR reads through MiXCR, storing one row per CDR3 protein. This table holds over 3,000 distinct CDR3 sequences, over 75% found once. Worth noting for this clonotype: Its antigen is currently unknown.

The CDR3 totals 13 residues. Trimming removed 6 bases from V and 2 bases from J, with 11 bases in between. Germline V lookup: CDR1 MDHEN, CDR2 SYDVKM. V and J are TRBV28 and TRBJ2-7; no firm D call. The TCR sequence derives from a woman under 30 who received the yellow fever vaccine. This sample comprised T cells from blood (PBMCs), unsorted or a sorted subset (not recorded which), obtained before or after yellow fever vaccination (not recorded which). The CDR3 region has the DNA TGTGCCAGCAGCCCAAGGCCCACCTACGAGCAGTACTTC. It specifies CASSPRPTYEQYF.